Here is one TCR beta chain with its context. It lacks a known antigen. No per-base quality is available; no much larger clone lies one base away. In the prospective study, participants were about 18 to 100 years old, resided in fewer than 25 geographic areas of the United States, and were enrolled through a virtual design. Cohort assignment in the prospective study relied on participant-reported clinical history from a screening survey and a study questionnaire. Recovered participants in ImmuneRACE Cohort 3 were defined by two consecutive negative NP/OP PCR tests, clearance by a healthcare professional, or resolution of symptoms. In the prospective study, whole blood, serum and a nasopharyngeal or oropharyngeal swab were collected from each participant by mobile phlebotomists. Participants in the prospective study had the option to provide additional blood draws and questionnaires over a roughly 2-month period. Prospective study blood samples were shipped either frozen or at room temperature before DNA extraction.

The data originate from a study of blood T cell repertoires in COVID-19 (dated by TCRdb to 2018 to 2020). Background for the entire study: Samples covering the acute and convalescent phases of COVID-19 were provided by collaborators in the United States, Italy and Spain. Where HLA class I and class II types were available, the types were taken from metadata supplied by the sample provider, not from assay-based typing. Sample metadata almost always included a de-identified subject ID, COVID-19 status, age in years and sex. Samples came from the ongoing ImmuneRACE study (first 160 participants) plus 1,254 subjects from 6 global collaborators. The dataset comprised deeply sampled blood TCRbeta repertoires from subjects exposed to, actively infected with, or recovered from COVID-19. The prospective study material was composed of cDNA or gDNA derived from T cells, B-cell-depleted T cells, or PBMCs. The repertoires were released in a freely available public database meant as a resource for research on the immune response to SARS-CoV-2. The full study reports these points: How much clinical and demographic metadata was included differed by source and by participant, and the metadata was provided uncurated.

V and J are truncated by 4 bases and 3 bases respectively, leaving an intervening sequence of 14 bases. There are 16 amino acids in the CDR3, from cysteine to phenylalanine inclusive. Only CDR3 DNA remains: 48 bases, in frame from the first base. In the germline V gene, CDR1 corresponds to KGHDR and CDR2 to SFDVKD. TCRbeta CDR3 regions were amplified from genomic DNA by means of the immunoSEQ Assay, a bias-controlled multiplex PCR. Processing in the source paper ran as follows. Within the assay, amplification of reference gene primers was used to estimate how many nucleated cells each sample contained. Sequence reads were collapsed and filtered to measure the absolute abundance of every unique TCRbeta CDR3 rearrangement. For each sample, productive Simpson clonality was calculated as the square root of Simpson's diversity index across productive rearrangements. TCRdb holds this immuneACCESS table with in-frame rearrangements only. Some clones are missing; in checked studies, unresolved V genes explain under half, and the rest has no known cause. That table is the source of V, J and clone size, and D and trimming were worked out from the DNA. The sample table contains a few hundred thousand clones; only one count was recorded for around 87% of them. The ten largest account for approximately 1.8% of the sample.

The material sequenced was PBMCs or T cells enriched from blood (not recorded which). The sequence was collected from a woman aged 40 to 50 who had recovered from COVID-19. The rearranged segments are TRBV24-1 and TRBJ2-2; tentative D gene TRBD1, with 6 bases matching. The DNA is TGTGCCACCAGTGAGTTGACAGGCTTCGACACCGGGGAGCTGTTTTTT. It translates to CATSELTGFDTGELFF.